The clone carrying this T cell receptor (beta chain) came up many times. The source of the sample is a study of T cells in Graves' hyperthyroidism and ophthalmopathy. The CDR3 has 14 amino acids. V was cut by 2 bases and J by 7 bases, with 14 bases left in between. Regions amplified from RNA transcripts were the TCR beta CDR3 regions. Initially, a first-round RT-PCR of the TCR CDR3 employed the HTBI primer set. TCRdb called the multiplex PCR reads again in MiXCR, with one record for every CDR3 protein. This sample carries hundreds of thousands of distinct CDR3 sequences, less than 30% of them seen once, and the ten largest clones take about 30%.

V usage is TRBV12-3 or TRBV12-4 and J usage is TRBJ1-2, with unresolved D. The sequencing sample was made of blood. This receptor was obtained from a man aged 35-49 years with Graves' hyperthyroidism that later progressed to Graves' ophthalmopathy. CDR3 protein: CASSLQRVGGGYTF. CDR3 nucleotide sequence: TGTGCCAGCAGTTTACAAAGGGTAGGCGGTGGCTACACCTTC.